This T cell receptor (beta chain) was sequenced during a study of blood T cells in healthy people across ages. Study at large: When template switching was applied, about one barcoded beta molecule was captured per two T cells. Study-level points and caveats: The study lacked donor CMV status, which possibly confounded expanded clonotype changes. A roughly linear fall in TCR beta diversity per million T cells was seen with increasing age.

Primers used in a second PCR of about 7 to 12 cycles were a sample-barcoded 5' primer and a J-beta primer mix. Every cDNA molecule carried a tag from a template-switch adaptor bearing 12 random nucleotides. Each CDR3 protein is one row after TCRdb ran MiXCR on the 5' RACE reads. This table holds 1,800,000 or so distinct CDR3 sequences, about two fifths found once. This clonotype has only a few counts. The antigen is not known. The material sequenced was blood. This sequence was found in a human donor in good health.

Here the CDR3 reads CASSQDRFGAVGTEAFF. The CDR3 DNA is TGCGCCAGCAGCCAAGATCGGTTTGGAGCGGTCGGCACTGAAGCTTTCTTT. This sequence joins TRBV4-1 and TRBJ1-1; no reliable D call. Germline CDR1 reads MGHRA; CDR2 reads YSYEKL. V dropped 0 bases and J dropped 4 bases, with 18 bases sitting between them. The length of the CDR3 is 17 residues.